Included here is one T cell receptor beta chain sequence, with context. Its cognate antigen is unknown. These data originate in a study of T cell responses to AZD1222 COVID-19 vaccine. Study results and limitations: The donors showed a predominance of white British ancestry and of females, with possible underestimation of clonal diversity. AZD1222 recipients seropositive at baseline numbered only six.

The protocol was immunoSEQ multiplex PCR, while the TCRdb copy is restricted to in-frame clones and leaves out a portion. The table lists around 180,000 clones, around 93% of them singletons, with approximately 9.6% in the top ten. Germline V lookup: CDR1 MNHEY, CDR2 SVGAGI. The CDR3 has 16 residues. Trimming cost V 0 bases and J 6 bases, with 12 bases left between them. The chain combines TRBV6-5 with TRBJ1-6, with D possibly being TRBD1 (6 bases). The material sequenced was peripheral blood, taken on day 0 of AZD1222 vaccination. The clonotype originates from an adult in good health. The CDR3 DNA reads as TGTGCCAGCAGTTACTCAGGCCAGGGGATTAATTCACCCCTCCACTTT. This sequence encodes CASSYSGQGINSPLHF.